The 6 T cell receptor beta chains reported below all come from one sample, sequenced in a study of T cell repertoires in cytomegalovirus infection. TCRdb reanalysed the reads using MiXCR and keeps one entry per CDR3 protein. Of some 800,000 distinct CDR3 sequences listed, approximately 32% are singletons. No antigen is known for these receptors. Sequenced material: cultured CD8+ T cells from PBMCs, taken from culture after CMV antigen stimulation. The source is a human donor in good health (CMV status not recorded). Some clones in this sample may be carry-over from other donors' samples.

The chain has TRBV7-6 and TRBJ1-2; D remains ambiguous. Germline CDR1 SGHVS, CDR2 FNYEAQ. Trimming stripped 3 bases from V and 10 bases from J, with 9 bases between. The CDR3 is 11 residues long. CDR3 in DNA: TGTGCCAGCAGCTTCGGGGATGACTACACCTTC. It yields the protein CASSFGDDYTF.

The V gene is TRBV4-1, the J gene TRBJ2-2; maybe TRBD2 (5 bases). CDR3 length: 15 residues. Germline lookup yields CDR1 MGHRA and CDR2 YSYEKL. V was trimmed by 1 base and J by 6 bases, leaving 12 bases between them. CDR3 in amino acids: CASSQVFAGAGELFF. Written as DNA, the CDR3 is TGCGCCAGCAGCCAAGTATTCGCCGGGGCCGGGGAGCTGTTTTTT.

The chain couples TRBV5-5 to TRBJ2-5; 9 bases fit TRBD2. CDR3 length: 16 residues. Germline CDR1 reads SGHKS; CDR2 reads YYEKEE (reference sequence). J was trimmed by 2 bases and V by 5 bases; bases with no gene match: 10. CDR3 sequence reads: CASRSERGALQETQYF. CDR3 nucleotide sequence: TGTGCCAGCAGGTCTGAGCGGGGGGCCCTTCAAGAGACCCAGTACTTC.

The chain links TRBV20-1 to TRBJ1-1; no clear D gene. The germline CDR1 and CDR2 sequences are DFQATT and SNEGSKA (reference sequence). The CDR3 spans 13 residues. With 0 bases removed from V and 8 bases from J, the gap between germline ends came to 13 bases. Here the CDR3 DNA reads TGCAGTGCTAGAGATCGGGCCGGTATCGAAGCTTTCTTT. Its translation is CSARDRAGIEAFF.

This chain joins TRBV27 and TRBJ2-1; 11 positions match TRBD2. The CDR3 totals 17 residues. V shed 8 bases and J 6 bases; nucleotides not matched to a gene: 15. CDR1 MNHEY and CDR2 SMNVEV come from the germline V gene (reference sequence). The CDR3 DNA follows: TGTGCCAGCGTGGGGGTCCTAGCGGGGGGTTGGTCCAATGAGCAGTTCTTC. It yields the protein CASVGVLAGGWSNEQFF.

This clonotype was seen only a few times. The J gene is TRBJ1-2, the V gene TRBV12-3 or TRBV12-4; 8 bases fit TRBD1. This CDR3 is 16 amino acids long. V was pared by 5 bases and J by 1 base, with 9 bases of the junction left unmatched. The CDR3 sequence is CASSGTGVSFNYGYTF. The CDR3 coding sequence is TGTGCCAGCAGTGGGACAGGCGTATCTTTTAACTATGGCTACACCTTC.